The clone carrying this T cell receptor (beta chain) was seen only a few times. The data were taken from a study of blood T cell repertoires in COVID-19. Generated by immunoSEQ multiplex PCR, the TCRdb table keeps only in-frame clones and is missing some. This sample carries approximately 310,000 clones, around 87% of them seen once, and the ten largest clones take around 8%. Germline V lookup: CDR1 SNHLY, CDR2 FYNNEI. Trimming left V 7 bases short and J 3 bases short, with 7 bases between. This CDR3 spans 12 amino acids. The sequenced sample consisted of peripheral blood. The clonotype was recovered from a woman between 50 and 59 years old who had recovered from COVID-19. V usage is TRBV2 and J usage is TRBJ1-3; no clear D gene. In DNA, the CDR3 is TGTGCCAGCATTTCAGATGGAAACACCATATATTTT. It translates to CASISDGNTIYF.